The text below deals with one T cell receptor (beta chain). Data came from immunoSEQ multiplex PCR; TCRdb stores just in-frame clones and leaves some out. The top ten clones hold about 1.5% of a sample with roughly 700,000 clones, around 92% of them seen once. This sample is part of a study of Ad26.COV2.S vaccination and SARS-CoV-2 variants. Stated treatment: 15 to 20 received Ad26.COV2.S at low or high dose, single or two shots; 5 received placebo; per-sample allocation not given. Sampling happened 63 days after the first vaccine or placebo injection. The CDR3 length is 14 residues. Germline V gene sequence: CDR1 SGHRS, CDR2 YFSETQ. With 1 base clipped from V and 5 bases from J, the junction kept 6 bases outside the gene matches.

Sequenced material: peripheral blood, taken in a trial of Ad26.COV2.S vaccine versus placebo. This clonotype originated in a person between 18 and 59 years old who received the Ad26.COV2.S COVID-19 vaccine or a placebo. This chain links TRBV5-1 with TRBJ2-7; TRBD1 matches at 7 bases. The CDR3 is CASSLNRGINEQYF. For the CDR3, the DNA is TGCGCCAGCAGCTTGAACAGGGGTATCAACGAGCAGTACTTC.